A single TCR beta chain is shown here with its context. The entry originates in a study of identical twins. After removal of 5 bases from V and 0 bases from J, the junction contained 6 bases not matched to a gene. Germline lookup yields CDR1 MDHEN and CDR2 SYDVKM. CDR3 length: 16 residues. Using its own MiXCR run on the 5' RACE reads, TCRdb lists one record per CDR3 protein. The sample shows some 560,000 distinct CDR3 sequences, 9.5% to 10% of them seen only once. The same specimen was also included in a second study, on yellow fever vaccine responses in identical twins.

This clonotype originated in a young woman in good health. The rearrangement links TRBV28 to TRBJ1-4; 7 positions agree with TRBD1. The material sequenced was PBMCs. The CDR3, as DNA: TGTGCCAGCAGTCTCGGACAGGCGGCAACTAATGAAAAACTGTTTTTT. This translates into CASSLGQAATNEKLFF.